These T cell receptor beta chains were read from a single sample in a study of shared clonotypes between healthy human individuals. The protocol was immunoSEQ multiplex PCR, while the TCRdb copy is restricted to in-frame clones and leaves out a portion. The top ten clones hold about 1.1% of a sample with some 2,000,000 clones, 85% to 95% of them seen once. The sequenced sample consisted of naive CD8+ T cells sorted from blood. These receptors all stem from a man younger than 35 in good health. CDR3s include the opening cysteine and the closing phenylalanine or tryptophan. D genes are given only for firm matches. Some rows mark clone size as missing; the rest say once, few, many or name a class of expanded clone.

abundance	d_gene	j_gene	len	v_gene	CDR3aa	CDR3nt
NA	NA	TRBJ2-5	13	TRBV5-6	CASSLAWGETQYF	TGTGCCAGCAGCTTGGCTTGGGGGGAGACCCAGTACTTC
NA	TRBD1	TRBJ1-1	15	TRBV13	CASSLEQGEVTEAFF	TGTGCCAGCAGCTTAGAACAGGGGGAAGTCACTGAAGCTTTCTTT
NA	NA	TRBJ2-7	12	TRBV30	CAHQDGSYEQYF	TGTGCCCATCAGGACGGGTCCTACGAGCAGTACTTC
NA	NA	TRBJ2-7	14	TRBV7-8	CASSSDGVAYEQYF	TGTGCCAGCAGCTCGGACGGGGTCGCCTACGAGCAGTACTTC
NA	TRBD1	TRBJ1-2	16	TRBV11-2	CASSLLGTGDVYGYTF	TGTGCCAGCAGCCTACTCGGGACAGGTGACGTCTATGGCTACACCTTC
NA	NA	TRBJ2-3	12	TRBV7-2	CASSLGFTTQYF	TGTGCCAGCAGCTTAGGGTTCACTACGCAGTATTTT
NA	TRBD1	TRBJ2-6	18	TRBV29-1	CSVVGATGGSAGANVLTF	TGCAGCGTTGTTGGGGCCACAGGGGGGTCAGCTGGGGCCAACGTCCTGACTTTC
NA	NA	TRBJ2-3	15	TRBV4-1	CASSQGGSVSDTQYF	TGCGCCAGCAGCCAAGGGGGGTCGGTGTCCGATACGCAGTATTTT
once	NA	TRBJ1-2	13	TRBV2	CASTPGLYYGYTF	TGTGCCAGCACTCCTGGTCTTTACTATGGCTACACCTTC
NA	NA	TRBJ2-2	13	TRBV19	CASSIQGTGELFF	TGTGCCAGTAGTATACAGGGCACCGGGGAGCTGTTTTTT
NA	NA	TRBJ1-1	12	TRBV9	CASRKENTEAFF	TGTGCCAGCAGAAAAGAGAACACTGAAGCTTTCTTT
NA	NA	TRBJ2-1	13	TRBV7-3	CASSEWALNEQFF	TGTGCCAGCAGCGAATGGGCGTTAAATGAGCAGTTCTTC
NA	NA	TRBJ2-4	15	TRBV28	CASSFGGEAKNIQYF	TGTGCCAGCAGTTTTGGGGGAGAAGCCAAAAACATTCAGTACTTC
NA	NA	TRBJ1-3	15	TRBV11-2	CASSLPISSGNTIYF	TGTGCCAGCAGCTTACCCATCTCCTCTGGAAACACCATATACTTT
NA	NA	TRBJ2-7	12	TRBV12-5	CASGMTEYEQYF	TGTGCTAGTGGAATGACAGAATACGAGCAGTACTTC
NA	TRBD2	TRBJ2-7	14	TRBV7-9	CASSETSGSYEQYF	TGTGCCAGCAGCGAGACTAGCGGCTCCTACGAGCAGTACTTC
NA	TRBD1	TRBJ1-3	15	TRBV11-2	CASSSGQSSGNTVYF	TGTGCCAGCAGCTCGGGACAGAGCTCTGGAAACACCGTATATTTT
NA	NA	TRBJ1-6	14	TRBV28	CASRNPGYNSPLHF	TGTGCCAGCAGAAACCCAGGGTATAATTCACCCCTCCACTTT
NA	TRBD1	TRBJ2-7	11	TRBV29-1	CSVSTGGEQYF	TGCAGCGTCTCGACAGGGGGGGAGCAGTACTTC
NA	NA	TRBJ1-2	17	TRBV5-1	CASSLQGWVADGYGYTF	TGCGCCAGCAGCTTGCAAGGTTGGGTGGCCGATGGCTATGGCTACACCTTC
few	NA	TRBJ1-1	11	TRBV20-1	CSARRDTEAFF	TGCAGTGCTAGGCGGGACACTGAAGCTTTCTTT
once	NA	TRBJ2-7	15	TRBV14	CASSQDIGTIYEQYF	TGTGCCAGCAGCCAAGATATCGGCACAATCTACGAGCAGTACTTC
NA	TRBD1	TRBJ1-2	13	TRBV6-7	CASRGRGCYGYTF	TGTGCCAGCAGAGGCAGGGGGTGCTATGGCTACACCTTC
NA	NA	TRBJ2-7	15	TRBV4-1	CASSPGGGIFHEQYF	TGCGCCAGCAGCCCAGGGGGGGGTATTTTCCACGAGCAGTACTTC
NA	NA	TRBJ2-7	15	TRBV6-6	CASEIDRDSPYEQYF	TGTGCCAGCGAGATAGACCGGGACTCTCCCTACGAGCAGTACTTC
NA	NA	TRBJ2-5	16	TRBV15	CATSRDLRDLGETQYF	TGTGCCACCAGCAGAGATCTCAGGGACCTCGGGGAGACCCAGTACTTC
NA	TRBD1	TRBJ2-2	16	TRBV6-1	CASSVYRGPNTGELFF	TGTGCCAGCAGTGTCTACAGGGGACCCAACACCGGGGAGCTGTTTTTT
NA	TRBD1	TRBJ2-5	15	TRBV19	CASNTGQGPWETQYF	TGTGCCAGCAATACAGGACAGGGTCCCTGGGAGACCCAGTACTTC
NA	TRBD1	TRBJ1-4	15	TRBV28	CASRPSTGVDEKLFF	TGTGCCAGCAGACCCTCGACAGGGGTAGATGAAAAACTGTTTTTT